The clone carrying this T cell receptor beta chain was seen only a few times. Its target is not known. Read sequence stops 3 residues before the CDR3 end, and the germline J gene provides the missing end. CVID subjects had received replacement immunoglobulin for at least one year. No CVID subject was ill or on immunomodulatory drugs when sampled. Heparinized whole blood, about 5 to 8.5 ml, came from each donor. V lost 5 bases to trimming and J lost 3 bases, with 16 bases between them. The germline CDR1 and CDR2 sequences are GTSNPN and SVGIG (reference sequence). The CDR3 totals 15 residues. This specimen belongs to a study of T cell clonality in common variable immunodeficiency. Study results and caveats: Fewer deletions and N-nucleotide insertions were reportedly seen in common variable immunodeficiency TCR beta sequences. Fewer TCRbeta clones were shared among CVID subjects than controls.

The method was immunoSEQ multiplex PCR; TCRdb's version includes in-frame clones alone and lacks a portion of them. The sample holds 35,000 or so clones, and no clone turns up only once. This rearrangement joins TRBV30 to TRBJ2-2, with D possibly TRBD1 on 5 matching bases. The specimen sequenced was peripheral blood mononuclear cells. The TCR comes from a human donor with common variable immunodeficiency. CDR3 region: CAWETEGHYTGELFF. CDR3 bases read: TGTGCCTGGGAAACTGAAGGACACTACACCGGGGAG.